The 16 T cell receptor beta chains below were found in one sample sequenced in a study of blood T cell repertoires in COVID-19. The protocol was immunoSEQ multiplex PCR, while the TCRdb copy is restricted to in-frame clones and leaves out a portion. The top ten clones hold 5% to 6% of a sample with around 400,000 clones, about four fifths of them seen once. Sample: PBMCs or T cells enriched from blood (not recorded which). The receptors come from a woman aged 45-65 years who had recovered from COVID-19.

The CDR3: CASSQVAGVTDTQYF. The CDR3 DNA is TGCGCCAGCAGCCAAGTAGCGGGCGTCACAGATACGCAGTATTTT. The J gene is TRBJ2-3, the V gene TRBV4-1; TRBD2 matches at 7 bases. Unmatched junction bases numbered 3, after V lost 1 base and J lost 2 bases. Germline V gene sequence: CDR1 MGHRA, CDR2 YSYEKL. The CDR3 has 15 amino acids.

This clone has more than one count but fewer than ten. The CDR3 protein is CASRLDSSYEQYF. CDR3 sequence (DNA): TGCGCCAGCAGGCTGGACAGTTCCTACGAGCAGTACTTC. The V and J genes are TRBV5-1 and TRBJ2-7; D perhaps matches TRBD1 (6 bases). V lost 5 bases and J 1 base, leaving 10 bases between the germline ends. The germline V gene has CDR1 SGHRS and CDR2 YFSETQ. The CDR3 runs to 13 residues.

The rearrangement uses TRBV9 and TRBJ2-1, with 9 bases that match TRBD2. Per germline, CDR1 SGDLS and CDR2 YYNGEE. This CDR3 spans 17 amino acids. Unmatched junction bases numbered 18, after V lost 4 bases and J lost 10 bases. Written as DNA, the CDR3 is TGTGCCAGCAGCCTGAGCCCGGCCAGCGGGAGGTCGGGGGAGCAGTTCTTC. Encoded protein: CASSLSPASGRSGEQFF.

The chain couples TRBV6-5 to TRBJ1-1; D is uncertain. CDR1 is MNHEY and CDR2 is SVGAGI in the germline V gene. The CDR3 is made up of 14 amino acids. V was shortened by 7 bases and J by 1 base, with 13 bases between the two germline ends. The CDR3 loop reads CASTLPGGNTEAFF. Written as DNA, the CDR3 is TGTGCCAGCACCCTCCCCGGTGGGAACACTGAAGCTTTCTTT.

This clone was detected a few times. The rearrangement joins TRBV7-2 to TRBJ1-3; TRBD1 agrees at 7 bases. Germline-derived CDR1 and CDR2 are SGHTA and FQGNSA. The ends lost 7 bases at V and 0 bases at J; junction bases unmatched: 9. The CDR3 length is 16 residues. For the CDR3, the DNA is TGTGCCAGCAACGAACCGGGACAGAGCTCTGGAAACACCATATATTTT. Translated: CASNEPGQSSGNTIYF.

The chain recombines TRBV7-2 with TRBJ2-1, with 11 bases fitting TRBD2. The CDR3 is 16 residues long. Trimming at V came to 1 base and at J to 5 bases, leaving 4 bases not matched to a gene. Germline CDR1 SGHTA, CDR2 FQGNSA. The chain's CDR3 is CASSLGGTSGHNEQFF. The CDR3 DNA is TGTGCCAGCAGCTTAGGGGGGACTAGCGGCCACAATGAGCAGTTCTTC.

The chain combines TRBV5-1 with TRBJ2-3; TRBD2 matches 7 bases. Germline assignment: CDR1 SGHRS and CDR2 YFSETQ. V lost 4 bases to trimming and J lost 0 bases; unmatched junction nucleotides: 2. This CDR3 has 14 residues. The CDR3: CASSGGDSTDTQYF. CDR3 DNA: TGCGCCAGCAGCGGGGGGGACAGCACAGATACGCAGTATTTT.

The V gene is TRBV19, the J gene TRBJ1-5; D not resolved. The CDR3 extends over 14 amino acids. V dropped 3 bases and J dropped 3 bases, with 9 bases sitting between them. Germline-derived CDR1 and CDR2 are LNHDA and SQIVND (reference sequence). CDR3 sequence: CASSILAVNQPQHF. CDR3 nucleotide sequence: TGTGCCAGTAGTATTCTGGCAGTCAATCAGCCCCAGCATTTT.

The J gene is TRBJ1-1, the V gene TRBV3-1 (or the pseudogene TRBV3-2), with TRBD1 identical over 9 bases. J lost 6 bases, V lost 11 bases, and 7 bases had no gene match. Germline CDR1 reads LGHDT; CDR2 reads YNNKEL (reference sequence). CDR3 length: 12 residues. CDR3 DNA sequence: TGTGCCGCTCAGACAGGGGGGGCTGAAGCTTTCTTT. It codes for CAAQTGGAEAFF.

The sample holds one count of this clone. The V call is TRBV3-1 (or the pseudogene TRBV3-2), the J call TRBJ2-1; 15 bases fit TRBD2. The V gene's germline CDR1 is LGHDT and CDR2 YNNKEL (reference sequence). The V and J ends lost 0 bases and 0 bases, in that order; junction bases with no gene match: 6. The CDR3 runs 20 residues. The CDR3 coding sequence is TGTGCCAGCAGCCAAGATCTAGGACTAGCGGGAGGGAGCTCCTACAATGAGCAGTTCTTC. Its translation: CASSQDLGLAGGSSYNEQFF.

This clone was picked up one time. The V gene is TRBV9, the J gene TRBJ1-1; possible D gene TRBD1, 5 bases. CDR3 length: 13 amino acids. Germline V gene sequence: CDR1 SGDLS, CDR2 YYNGEE. The ends were cut back, 0 bases at V and 6 bases at J, with 9 bases in the middle. CDR3 sequence reads: CASSVEVRAEAFF. The DNA of the CDR3 is TGTGCCAGCAGCGTAGAGGTCAGGGCTGAAGCTTTCTTT.

The chain uses TRBV7-3 and TRBJ2-7; 9 nucleotides line up with TRBD2. V dropped 2 bases and J dropped 3; count of bases not matched to a gene: 2. Germline lookup yields CDR1 SGHTA and CDR2 FQGTGA. CDR3 length equals 14 residues. CDR3: CASSLGTSFYEQYF. CDR3 DNA: TGTGCCAGCAGCTTAGGGACTAGCTTCTACGAGCAGTACTTC.

The rearrangement joins TRBV4-1 to TRBJ2-7, with 8 bases that match TRBD2. The germline V gene has CDR1 MGHRA and CDR2 YSYEKL. The CDR3 runs 20 residues. J gave up 0 bases and V 4 bases, and 20 bases lay outside the gene matches. CDR3 sequence reads: CASSPSPLFVRGEISYEQYF. CDR3 coding DNA: TGCGCCAGCAGCCCCAGCCCTCTCTTTGTGCGGGGGGAAATCTCCTACGAGCAGTACTTC.

V and J are TRBV4-1 and TRBJ2-3, with 13 positions matching TRBD2. Trimming removed 4 bases from V and 2 bases from J; junction bases left unmatched: 6. Germline CDR1 reads MGHRA; CDR2 reads YSYEKL. CDR3 size: 17 residues. The CDR3 reads CASSPRTSGGPTDTQYF. The CDR3 DNA follows: TGCGCCAGCAGCCCCCGGACTAGCGGGGGTCCCACAGATACGCAGTATTTT.

The rearrangement joins TRBV5-1 to TRBJ1-1; TRBD1 might be the D (5 bases). Trimming removed 1 base at V and 0 bases at J, with 13 bases between. Germline loops: CDR1 SGHRS, CDR2 YFSETQ. CDR3 length: 16 residues. CDR3 region: CASSLIMGGMNTEAFF. CDR3 DNA: TGCGCCAGCAGCTTGATAATGGGGGGAATGAACACTGAAGCTTTCTTT.

The chain is built from TRBV11-3 and TRBJ1-3; D not resolved. The V end was cut by 4 bases, the J end by 8 bases, with 6 bases between. The CDR3 consists of 11 residues. The germline gives CDR1 SGHNT, CDR2 YENEEA. CDR3 protein: CASSSGYTIYF. CDR3 DNA: TGTGCCAGCAGCTCGGGTTACACCATATATTTT.